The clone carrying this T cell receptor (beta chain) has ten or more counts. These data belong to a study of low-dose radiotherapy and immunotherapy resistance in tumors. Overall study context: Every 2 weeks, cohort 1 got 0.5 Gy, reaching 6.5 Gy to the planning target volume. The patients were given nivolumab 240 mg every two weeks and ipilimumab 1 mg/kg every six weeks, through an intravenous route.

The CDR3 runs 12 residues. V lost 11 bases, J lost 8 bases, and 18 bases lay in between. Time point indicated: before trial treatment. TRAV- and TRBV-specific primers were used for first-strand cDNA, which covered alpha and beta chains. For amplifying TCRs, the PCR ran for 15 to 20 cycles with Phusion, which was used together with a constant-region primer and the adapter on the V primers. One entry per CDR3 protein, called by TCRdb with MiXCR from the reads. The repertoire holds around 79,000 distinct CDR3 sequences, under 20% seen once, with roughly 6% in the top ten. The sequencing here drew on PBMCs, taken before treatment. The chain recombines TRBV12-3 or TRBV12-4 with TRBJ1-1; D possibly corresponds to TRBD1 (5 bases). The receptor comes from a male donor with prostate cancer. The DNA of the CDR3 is TGTGCCGTCCAGGGACGACGGTCCGAAGCTTTCTTT. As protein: CAVQGRRSEAFF.